One T cell receptor (beta chain) is described in this entry. These data come from a study of blood T cell repertoires in COVID-19. At the level of the study: T cells, B-cell-depleted T cells, or PBMCs provided the cDNA or gDNA that served as material.

The CDR3 has 17 residues. V lost 0 bases, J lost 2 bases, and 6 bases stayed unmatched. CDR1 is SGDLS and CDR2 is YYNGEE in the germline V gene. Here immunoSEQ multiplex PCR was the method, and the copy in TCRdb shows in-frame clones only, minus some. The sample lists about 270,000 clones, 82% occurring once. Sequences were obtained from peripheral blood. This clonotype originated in a woman between 18 and 30 years old with acute or convalescent COVID-19. The chain has TRBV9 and TRBJ2-1; 9 bases align to TRBD1. CDR3 coding DNA: TGTGCCAGCAGCGTAGGATTGGGACAGGGAGCCTACAATGAGCAGTTCTTC. Translated: CASSVGLGQGAYNEQFF.